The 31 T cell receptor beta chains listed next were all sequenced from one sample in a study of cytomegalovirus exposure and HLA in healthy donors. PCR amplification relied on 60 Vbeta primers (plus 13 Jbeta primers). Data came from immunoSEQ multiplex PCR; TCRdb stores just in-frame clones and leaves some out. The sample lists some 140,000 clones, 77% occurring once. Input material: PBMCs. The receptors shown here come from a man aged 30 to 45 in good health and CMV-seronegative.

The CDR3 nucleotides are TGTGCCAGCAGCTTTAATCGGGGGGGGGCGAGCACAGATACGCAGTATTTT. Residues: CASSFNRGGASTDTQYF. The chain combines TRBV11-2 with TRBJ2-3; 8 bases align to TRBD2. Germline V gene lookup returns CDR1 SGHAT and CDR2 FQNNGV. The V segment lost 3 bases and the J segment 0 bases; nucleotides outside the gene matches: 8. CDR3 length equals 17 residues.

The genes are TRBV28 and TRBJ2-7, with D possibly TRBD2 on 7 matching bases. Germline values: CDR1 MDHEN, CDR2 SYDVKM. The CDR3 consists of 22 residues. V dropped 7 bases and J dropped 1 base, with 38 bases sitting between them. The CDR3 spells CASNTPYGPGHQGGFLSYEQYF. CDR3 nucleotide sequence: TGTGCCAGCAACACACCCTATGGCCCGGGACACCAGGGAGGGTTTCTGTCCTACGAGCAGTACTTC.

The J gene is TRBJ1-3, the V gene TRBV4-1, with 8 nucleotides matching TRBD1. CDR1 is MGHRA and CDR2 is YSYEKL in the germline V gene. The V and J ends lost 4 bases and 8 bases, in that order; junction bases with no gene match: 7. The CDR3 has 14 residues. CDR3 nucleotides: TGCGCCAGCAGCCTCGGACAGGGCTGGGACACCATATATTTT. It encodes CASSLGQGWDTIYF.

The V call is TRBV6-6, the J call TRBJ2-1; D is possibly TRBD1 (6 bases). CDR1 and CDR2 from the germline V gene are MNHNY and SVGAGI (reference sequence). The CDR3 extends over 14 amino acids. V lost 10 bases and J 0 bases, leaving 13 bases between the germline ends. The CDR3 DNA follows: TGTGCCAAGCGGACAGCCCTCTCCTACAATGAGCAGTTCTTC. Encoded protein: CAKRTALSYNEQFF.

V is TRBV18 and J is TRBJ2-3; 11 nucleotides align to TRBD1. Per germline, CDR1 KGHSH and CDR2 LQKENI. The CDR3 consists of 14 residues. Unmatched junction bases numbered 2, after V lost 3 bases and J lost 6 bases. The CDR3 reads CASSPGQGEDTQYF. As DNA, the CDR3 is TGTGCCAGCTCACCGGGACAGGGGGAGGATACGCAGTATTTT.

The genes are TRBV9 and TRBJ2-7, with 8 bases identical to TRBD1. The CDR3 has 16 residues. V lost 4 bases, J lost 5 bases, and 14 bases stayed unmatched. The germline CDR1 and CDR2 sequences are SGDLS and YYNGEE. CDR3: CASSPHGQGSSHEQYF. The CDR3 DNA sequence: TGTGCCAGCAGCCCACATGGACAGGGTTCATCTCACGAGCAGTACTTC.

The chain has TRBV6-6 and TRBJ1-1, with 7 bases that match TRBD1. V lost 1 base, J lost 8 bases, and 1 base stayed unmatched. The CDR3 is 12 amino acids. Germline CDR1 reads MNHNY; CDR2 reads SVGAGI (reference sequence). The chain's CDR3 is CASSYLGQEAFF. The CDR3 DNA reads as TGTGCCAGCAGTTACTTGGGACAGGAAGCTTTCTTT.

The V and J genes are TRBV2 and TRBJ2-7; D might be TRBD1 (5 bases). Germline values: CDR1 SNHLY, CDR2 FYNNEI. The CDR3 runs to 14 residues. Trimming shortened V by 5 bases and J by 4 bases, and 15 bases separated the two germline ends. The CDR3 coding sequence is TGTGCCAGCAGTCGAGACAGAGACTTTTACGAGCAGTACTTC. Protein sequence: CASSRDRDFYEQYF. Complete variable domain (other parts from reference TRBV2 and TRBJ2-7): EPEVTQTPSHQVTQMGQEVILRCVPISNHLYFYWYRQILGQKVEFLVSFYNNEISEKSEIFDDQFSVERPDGSNFTLKIRSTKLEDSAMYFCASSRDRDFYEQYFGPGTRLTVT.

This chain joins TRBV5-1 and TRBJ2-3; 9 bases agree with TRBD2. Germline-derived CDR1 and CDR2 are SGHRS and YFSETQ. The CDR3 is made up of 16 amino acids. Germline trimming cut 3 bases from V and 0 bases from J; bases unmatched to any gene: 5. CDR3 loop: CASSSRTSASTDTQYF. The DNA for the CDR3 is TGCGCCAGCAGCTCGAGGACTAGCGCCAGCACAGATACGCAGTATTTT. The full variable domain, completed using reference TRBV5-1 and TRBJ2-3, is KAGVTQTPRYLIKTRGQQVTLSCSPISGHRSVSWYQQTPGQGLQFLFEYFSETQRNKGNFPGRFSGRQFSNSRSEMNVSTLELGDSALYLCASSSRTSASTDTQYFGPGTRLTVL.

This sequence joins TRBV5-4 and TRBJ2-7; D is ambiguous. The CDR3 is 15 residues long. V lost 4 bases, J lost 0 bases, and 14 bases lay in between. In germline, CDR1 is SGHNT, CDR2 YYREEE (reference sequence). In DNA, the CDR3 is TGTGCCAGCAGCCAACTTGGAGTGGGCTCCTACGAGCAGTACTTC. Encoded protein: CASSQLGVGSYEQYF.

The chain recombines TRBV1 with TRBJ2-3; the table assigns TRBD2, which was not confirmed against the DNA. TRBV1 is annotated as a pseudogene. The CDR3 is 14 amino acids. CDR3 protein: CTSSLGLAGYTQYF. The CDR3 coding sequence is TGCACCAGCAGCCTCGGACTAGCGGGGTATACGCAGTATTTT.

CDR3 bases: TGTGCCAGCAGCCACCTGACTAGCGGGAACAATGAGCAGTTCTTC. Its translation: CASSHLTSGNNEQFF. The gene calls are TRBV11-2 and TRBJ2-1, with TRBD2 identical over 11 bases. The germline gives CDR1 SGHAT, CDR2 FQNNGV. The CDR3 covers 15 residues. The ends lost 5 bases at V and 5 bases at J; junction bases unmatched: 5.

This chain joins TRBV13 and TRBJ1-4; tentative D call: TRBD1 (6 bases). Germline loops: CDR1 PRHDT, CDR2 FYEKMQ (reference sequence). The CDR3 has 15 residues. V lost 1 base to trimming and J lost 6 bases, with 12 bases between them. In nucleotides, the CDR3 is TGTGCCAGCAGCTTAGCGGGGGGCGCGGATGAAAAACTGTTTTTT. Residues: CASSLAGGADEKLFF. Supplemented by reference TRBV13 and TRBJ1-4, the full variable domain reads AAGVIQSPRHLIKEKRETATLKCYPIPRHDTVYWYQQGPGQDPQFLISFYEKMQSDKGSIPDRFSAQQFSDYHSELNMSSLELGDSALYFCASSLAGGADEKLFFGSGTQLSVL.

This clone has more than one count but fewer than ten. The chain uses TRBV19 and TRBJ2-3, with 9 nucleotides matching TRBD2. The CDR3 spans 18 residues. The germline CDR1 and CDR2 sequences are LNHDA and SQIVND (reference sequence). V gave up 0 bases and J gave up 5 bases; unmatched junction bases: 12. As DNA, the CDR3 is TGTGCCAGTAGTATAGATGTGGCTAGCGGGAAAATGGTAGATACGCAGTATTTT. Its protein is CASSIDVASGKMVDTQYF.

The CDR3 DNA sequence: TGTGCCAGCAGCTTGGACAGCCTCCTGGAGACCCAGTACTTC. Its translation: CASSLDSLLETQYF. The rearrangement uses TRBV5-4 and TRBJ2-5; D gene unclear. Germline values: CDR1 SGHNT, CDR2 YYREEE (reference sequence). The CDR3 runs to 14 residues. V was cut by 0 bases and J by 5 bases, with 11 bases left in between.

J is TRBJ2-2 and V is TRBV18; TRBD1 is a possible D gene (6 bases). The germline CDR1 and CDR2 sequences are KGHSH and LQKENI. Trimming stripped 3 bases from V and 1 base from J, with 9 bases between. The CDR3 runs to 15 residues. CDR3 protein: CASSPRTENTGELFF. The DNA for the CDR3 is TGTGCCAGCTCACCGCGGACAGAGAACACCGGGGAGCTGTTTTTT.

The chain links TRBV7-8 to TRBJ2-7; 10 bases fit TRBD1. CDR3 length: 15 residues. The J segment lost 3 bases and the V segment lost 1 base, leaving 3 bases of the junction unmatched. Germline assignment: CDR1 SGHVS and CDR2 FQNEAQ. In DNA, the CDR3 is TGTGCCAGCAGCTTAGGCCGGACAGGGGGCTACGAGCAGTACTTC. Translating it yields CASSLGRTGGYEQYF.

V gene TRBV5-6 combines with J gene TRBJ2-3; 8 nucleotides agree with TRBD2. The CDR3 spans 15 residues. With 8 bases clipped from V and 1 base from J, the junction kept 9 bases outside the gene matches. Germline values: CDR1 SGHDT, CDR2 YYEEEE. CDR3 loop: CASNSGTSRTDTQYF. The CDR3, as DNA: TGTGCCAGTAACTCCGGGACTAGTCGCACAGATACGCAGTATTTT.

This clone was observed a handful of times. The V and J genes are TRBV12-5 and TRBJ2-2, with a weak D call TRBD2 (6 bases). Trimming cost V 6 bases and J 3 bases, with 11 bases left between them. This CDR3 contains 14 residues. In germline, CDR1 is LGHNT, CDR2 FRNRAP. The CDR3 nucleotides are TGTGCTAGTGGGGAGGGGCCGCACACCGGGGAGCTGTTTTTT. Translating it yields CASGEGPHTGELFF. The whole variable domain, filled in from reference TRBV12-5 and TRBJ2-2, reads DARVTQTPRHKVTEMGQEVTMRCQPILGHNTVFWYRQTMMQGLELLAYFRNRAPLDDSGMPKDRFSAEMPDATLATLKIQPSEPRDSAVYFCASGEGPHTGELFFGEGSRLTVL.

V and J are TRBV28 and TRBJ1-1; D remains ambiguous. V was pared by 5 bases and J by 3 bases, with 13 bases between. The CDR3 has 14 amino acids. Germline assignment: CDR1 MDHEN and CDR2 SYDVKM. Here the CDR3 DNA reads TGTGCCAGCAGTATTCTCGGGTCATACACTGAAGCTTTCTTT. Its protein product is CASSILGSYTEAFF.

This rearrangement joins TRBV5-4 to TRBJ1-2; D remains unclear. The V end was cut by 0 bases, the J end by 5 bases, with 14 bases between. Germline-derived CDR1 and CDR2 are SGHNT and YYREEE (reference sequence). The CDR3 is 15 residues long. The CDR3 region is CASSLERGLRYGYTF. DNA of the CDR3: TGTGCCAGCAGCTTGGAGCGGGGTCTGAGGTATGGCTACACCTTC.

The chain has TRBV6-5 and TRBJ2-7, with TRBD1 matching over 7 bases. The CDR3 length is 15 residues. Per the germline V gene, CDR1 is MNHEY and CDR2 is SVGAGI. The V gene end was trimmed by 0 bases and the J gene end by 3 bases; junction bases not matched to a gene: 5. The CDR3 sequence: CASSYSWDSLYEQYF. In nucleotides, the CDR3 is TGTGCCAGCAGTTACTCTTGGGACAGCCTCTACGAGCAGTACTTC.

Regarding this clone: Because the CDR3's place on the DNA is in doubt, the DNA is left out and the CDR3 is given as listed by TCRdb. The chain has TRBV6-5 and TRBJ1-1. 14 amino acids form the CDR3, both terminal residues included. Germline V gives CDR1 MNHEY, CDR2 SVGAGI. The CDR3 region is CASSLSVSTSEAFF.

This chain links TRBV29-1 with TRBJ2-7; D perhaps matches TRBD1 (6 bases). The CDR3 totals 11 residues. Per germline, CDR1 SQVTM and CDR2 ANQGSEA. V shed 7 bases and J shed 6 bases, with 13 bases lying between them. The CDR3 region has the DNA TGCAGCGCTGCCCAGGGGTCCGAGCAGTACTTC. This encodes CSAAQGSEQYF.

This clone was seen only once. DNA for the CDR3: TGTGCCAGCAGTGCACCGGGACAGGGTAACGAGCAGTACTTC. This translates into CASSAPGQGNEQYF. The chain joins TRBV6-1 to TRBJ2-7, with 9 bases that match TRBD1. Trimming took 4 bases from V and 5 from J; bases not matched to a gene: 6. Looked up from germline, CDR1 is MNHNS and CDR2 is SASEGT. CDR3 length: 14 residues.

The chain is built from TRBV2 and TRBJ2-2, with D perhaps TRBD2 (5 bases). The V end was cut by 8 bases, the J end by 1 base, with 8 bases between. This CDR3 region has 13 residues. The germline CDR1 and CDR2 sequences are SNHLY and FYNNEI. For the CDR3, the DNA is TGTGCCAGCTCGGGGATGAACACCGGGGAGCTGTTTTTT. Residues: CASSGMNTGELFF.

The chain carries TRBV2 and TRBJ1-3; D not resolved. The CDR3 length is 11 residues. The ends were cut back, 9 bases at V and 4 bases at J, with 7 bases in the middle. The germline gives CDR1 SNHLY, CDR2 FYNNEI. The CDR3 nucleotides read TGTGCCAGGCGATGGGGAAACACCATATATTTT. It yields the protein CARRWGNTIYF. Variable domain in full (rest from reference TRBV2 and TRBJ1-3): EPEVTQTPSHQVTQMGQEVILRCVPISNHLYFYWYRQILGQKVEFLVSFYNNEISEKSEIFDDQFSVERPDGSNFTLKIRSTKLEDSAMYFCARRWGNTIYFGEGSWLTVV.

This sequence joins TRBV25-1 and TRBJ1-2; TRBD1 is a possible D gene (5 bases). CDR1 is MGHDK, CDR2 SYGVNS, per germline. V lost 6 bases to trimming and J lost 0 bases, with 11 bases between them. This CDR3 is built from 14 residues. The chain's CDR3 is CASSDPGSNYGYTF. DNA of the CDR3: TGTGCCAGCAGCGATCCAGGGTCTAACTATGGCTACACCTTC.

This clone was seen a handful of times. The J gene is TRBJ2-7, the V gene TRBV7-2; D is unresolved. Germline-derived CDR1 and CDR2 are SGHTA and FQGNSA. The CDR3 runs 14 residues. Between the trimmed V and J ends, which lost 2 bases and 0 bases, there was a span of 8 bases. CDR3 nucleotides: TGTGCCAGCAGCTTATCCTCGGGCTCCTACGAGCAGTACTTC. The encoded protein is CASSLSSGSYEQYF.

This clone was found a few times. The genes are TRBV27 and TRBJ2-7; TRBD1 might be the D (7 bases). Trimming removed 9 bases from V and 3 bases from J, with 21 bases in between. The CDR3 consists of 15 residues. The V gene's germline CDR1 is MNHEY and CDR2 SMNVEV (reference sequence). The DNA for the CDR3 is TGTGCCAGTAAGGTTGAGGCAGGGGGGAACTACGAGCAGTACTTC. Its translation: CASKVEAGGNYEQYF.

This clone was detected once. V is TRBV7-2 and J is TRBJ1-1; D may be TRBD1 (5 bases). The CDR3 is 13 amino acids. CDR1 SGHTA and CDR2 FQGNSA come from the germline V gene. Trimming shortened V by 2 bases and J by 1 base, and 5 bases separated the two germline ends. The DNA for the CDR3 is TGTGCCAGCAGCTTAAGGGGGAACACTGAAGCTTTCTTT. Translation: CASSLRGNTEAFF.